This T cell receptor (beta chain) was retrieved from a study of blood T cell repertoires in COVID-19. Whole-study context: PBMCs, B-cell-depleted T cells, or T cells were the source of the cDNA or gDNA that made up the material.

The CDR3 spans 14 residues. With 1 base removed from V and 2 bases from J, the gap between germline ends came to 7 bases. The germline V gene has CDR1 SGHTA and CDR2 FQGTGA. Authors' methods: Counts of nucleated cells, estimated from reference gene primer amplification, were obtained. The protocol was immunoSEQ multiplex PCR, while the TCRdb copy is restricted to in-frame clones and leaves out a portion. From that table come the V and J calls and clone size; the DNA was used to work out D and trimming. The sample has about 200,000 clones; roughly 82% are singletons. Researchers sorted participants into cohorts using their self-reported clinical history.

This clonotype originated in a man aged 40-49 years with acute COVID-19. Sequencing was performed on PBMCs or T cells enriched from blood (not recorded which). J is TRBJ2-3 and V is TRBV7-3; no clear D gene. The DNA of the CDR3 is TGTGCCAGCAGCTTAAAACAGCCCACAGATACGCAGTATTTT. Translating it yields CASSLKQPTDTQYF.